Each of the 7 T cell receptor beta chains below was sequenced from the same sample in a study of cytomegalovirus exposure and HLA in healthy donors. The study ran its PCR with 60 Vbeta and 13 Jbeta primers. TCRdb's copy holds only in-frame clones and misses some; the assay was immunoSEQ multiplex PCR. Among 150,000 or so clones listed, roughly 84% were seen once. The material sequenced was PBMCs. These receptors originate from a boy between 2 and 10 years old in good health and CMV-seronegative.

V gene TRBV7-2 combines with J gene TRBJ2-1; D might be TRBD1 (5 bases). CDR3 size: 13 residues. Trimming removed 3 bases from V and 4 bases from J, with 7 bases in between. The germline V gene encodes CDR1 SGHTA and CDR2 FQGNSA. The CDR3 nucleotides read TGTGCCAGCAGCTTGACAGTTTACAATGAGCAGTTCTTC. Protein product: CASSLTVYNEQFF. The variable domain in full, with the rest retrieved from reference TRBV7-2 and TRBJ2-1, is GAGVSQSPSNKVTEKGKDVELRCDPISGHTALYWYRQSLGQGLEFLIYFQGNSAPDKSGLPSDRFSAERTGGSVSTLTIQRTQQEDSAVYLCASSLTVYNEQFFGPGTRLTVL.

V gene TRBV10-3 combines with J gene TRBJ2-7; D not certain. Trimming took 3 bases from V and 0 from J, leaving 9 bases between them. The CDR3 runs to 14 residues. Germline CDR1 is ENHRY and CDR2 is SYGVKD. Here the CDR3 reads CAISDSRLSYEQYF. The DNA for the CDR3 is TGTGCCATCAGTGACAGCAGGCTCTCCTACGAGCAGTACTTC.

The rearrangement links TRBV28 to TRBJ2-7, with no clear D. Germline V CDR1 and CDR2: MDHEN, SYDVKM. V was clipped by 5 bases and J by 3 bases, with 8 bases between them. This CDR3 comprises 12 residues. The CDR3 protein is CASSPSLYEQYF. The CDR3, as DNA: TGTGCCAGCAGTCCCTCTCTCTACGAGCAGTACTTC.

V usage is TRBV28 and J usage is TRBJ1-2; 9 nucleotides line up with TRBD1. The CDR3 sequence is 15 residues long. With V trimmed by 1 base and J by 2 bases, 2 bases remained unmatched. Germline CDR1 is MDHEN and CDR2 is SYDVKM. The CDR3 loop is CASSLYGQGNYGYTF. The CDR3 bases are TGTGCCAGCAGTTTATACGGACAGGGGAACTATGGCTACACCTTC.

A single count supports this clone. The chain couples TRBV7-2 to TRBJ2-2; 12 positions match TRBD2. The CDR3 runs to 18 residues. V shed 1 base and J 6 bases; nucleotides not matched to a gene: 9. CDR1 is SGHTA, CDR2 FQGNSA, per germline. The CDR3 sequence: CASSLGLAGGLGAGELFF. CDR3 coding DNA: TGTGCCAGCAGCTTAGGGCTAGCGGGAGGGCTGGGCGCCGGGGAGCTGTTTTTT.

CDR3 coding DNA: TGTGCCAGCAGTGAAGCGCCAGGGGGCGTCAATCAGCCCCAGCATTTT. Protein sequence: CASSEAPGGVNQPQHF. This rearrangement joins TRBV6-1 to TRBJ1-5; 8 bases map to TRBD1. The CDR3 length is 16 residues. Germline CDR1 reads MNHNS; CDR2 reads SASEGT. V lost 0 bases to trimming and J lost 3 bases; unmatched junction nucleotides: 4.

This sequence joins TRBV5-1 and TRBJ1-5; D remains ambiguous. The CDR3 length is 15 residues. V was trimmed by 1 base and J by 0 bases, leaving 8 bases between them. The germline gives CDR1 SGHRS, CDR2 YFSETQ. CDR3 residues: CASSLSGNSNQPQHF. The CDR3, as DNA: TGCGCCAGCAGCTTGAGCGGGAATAGCAATCAGCCCCAGCATTTT.